The next 21 T cell receptor beta chains were all read from a single sample in a study of early T cells in non-severe SARS-CoV-2 infection. One entry per CDR3 protein results from TCRdb running MiXCR on the 5' RACE reads. The sample carries some 49,000 distinct CDR3 sequences, about 4.2% recorded once. Sequencing input: whole blood. The receptors shown here come from an adult who was a healthcare worker with PCR-confirmed SARS-CoV-2 infection or an uninfected control (not recorded which).

This clonotype was recorded many times. V and J are TRBV7-2 and TRBJ1-3; D might be TRBD1 (5 bases). Trimming removed 5 bases at V and 4 bases at J, with 15 bases between. Germline assignment: CDR1 SGHTA and CDR2 FQGNSA. The CDR3 consists of 15 residues. As DNA, the CDR3 is TGTGCCAGCAGCCCCGAGGGGCAGGGAGGAAACACCATATATTTT. It translates to CASSPEGQGGNTIYF.

This clonotype was seen repeatedly, ten times or more. The V call is TRBV3-1, the J call TRBJ2-6; D remains ambiguous. Trimming shortened V by 6 bases and J by 0 bases, and 6 bases separated the two germline ends. The germline CDR1 and CDR2 sequences are LGHDT and YNNKEL (reference sequence). This CDR3 spans 14 amino acids. The CDR3 bases are TGTGCCAGCAGGCTGTCCTCTGGGGCCAACGTCCTGACTTTC. Its protein product is CASRLSSGANVLTF. Supplemented by reference TRBV3-1 and TRBJ2-6, the full variable domain reads DTAVSQTPKYLVTQMGNDKSIKCEQNLGHDTMYWYKQDSKKFLKIMFSYNNKELIINETVPNRFSPKSPDKAHLNLHINSLELGDSAVYFCASRLSSGANVLTFGAGSRLTVL.

This clonotype was recorded many times. This chain joins TRBV18 and TRBJ2-2; D gene ambiguous. The V gene lost 3 bases and the J gene lost 5 bases, with 10 bases spanning the gap. Per germline, CDR1 KGHSH and CDR2 LQKENI. This CDR3 has 14 residues. The CDR3 reads CASSPLGETGELFF. The CDR3 region has the DNA TGTGCCAGCTCACCCCTTGGTGAAACCGGGGAGCTGTTTTTT. The variable domain in full, with the rest retrieved from reference TRBV18 and TRBJ2-2, is NAGVMQNPRHLVRRRGQEARLRCSPMKGHSHVYWYRQLPEEGLKFMVYLQKENIIDESGMPKERFSAEFPKEGPSILRIQQVVRGDSAAYFCASSPLGETGELFFGEGSRLTVL.

This clonotype was observed many times. The chain joins TRBV25-1 to TRBJ2-2; D is unresolved. CDR1 is MGHDK and CDR2 is SYGVNS in the germline V gene. The ends were cut back, 7 bases at V and 6 bases at J, with 12 bases in the middle. The CDR3 contains 13 residues. The CDR3 loop reads CASKWSDAGELFF. DNA of the CDR3: TGTGCCAGCAAGTGGAGTGACGCCGGGGAGCTGTTTTTT.

At least ten counts were recorded for this clonotype. The CDR3 reads CASRRDGVSYEQYF. As DNA, the CDR3 is TGTGCCAGTAGGCGGGACGGAGTATCCTACGAGCAGTACTTC. The chain couples TRBV19 to TRBJ2-7; D may be TRBD2 (6 bases). CDR3 length: 14 amino acids. The germline gives CDR1 LNHDA, CDR2 SQIVND (reference sequence). Trimming took 6 bases from V and 1 from J, leaving 13 bases between them.

This clonotype was seen ten or more times. The chain has TRBV12-3 or TRBV12-4 and TRBJ2-1; 7 bases fit TRBD2. With V trimmed by 2 bases and J by 7 bases, 5 bases remained unmatched. CDR3 length equals 14 residues. For the CDR3, the DNA is TGTGCCAGCAGTTTAAGAGCCGGGGGGAATGAGCAGTTCTTC. Translating it yields CASSLRAGGNEQFF.

This clonotype occurred many times. The chain combines TRBV6-5 with TRBJ2-5; D perhaps matches TRBD1 (5 bases). Trimming shortened V by 6 bases and J by 1 base, and 9 bases separated the two germline ends. The CDR3 is made up of 13 amino acids. Germline V CDR1 and CDR2: MNHEY, SVGAGI. The CDR3 DNA reads as TGTGCCAGCAGAAGGACACCCCAAGAGACCCAGTACTTC. It codes for CASRRTPQETQYF.

This clonotype was observed many times. The chain joins TRBV10-3 to TRBJ2-5, with TRBD1 as a possible D gene (5 bases). CDR3 length equals 14 residues. CDR1 is ENHRY, CDR2 SYGVKD, per germline. The ends were cut back, 6 bases at V and 0 bases at J, with 11 bases in the middle. CDR3 nucleotide sequence: TGTGCCATCAGGTTGGACACGAACCAAGAGACCCAGTACTTC. Protein: CAIRLDTNQETQYF.

This clonotype was observed a handful of times. The V gene is TRBV15, the J gene TRBJ2-1, with no clear D. V dropped 0 bases and J dropped 5 bases, with 14 bases sitting between them. CDR1 and CDR2 from the germline V gene are LNHNV and YYDKDF (reference sequence). The CDR3 length is 16 residues. This chain's CDR3 is CATSRDRGSPNNEQFF. The CDR3 DNA is TGTGCCACCAGCAGAGATCGAGGCAGTCCTAACAATGAGCAGTTCTTC.

This clonotype was recorded many times. The chain carries TRBV28 and TRBJ2-2; D is possibly TRBD2 (6 bases). The V and J ends lost 2 bases and 10 bases respectively, with 8 bases between them. This CDR3 is built from 12 residues. Germline CDR1 is MDHEN and CDR2 is SYDVKM. The CDR3 DNA sequence: TGTGCCAGCAGTTTAAGGAGGGAGGAGCTGTTTTTT. It codes for CASSLRREELFF.

This clonotype came up many times. J is TRBJ2-4 and V is TRBV19; 11 nucleotides align to TRBD2. This CDR3 has 17 amino acids. Germline V gene sequence: CDR1 LNHDA, CDR2 SQIVND (reference sequence). Unmatched junction bases numbered 12, after V lost 2 bases and J lost 9 bases. CDR3 sequence (DNA): TGTGCCAGTAGTATACTATTCCTAGCGGGGGGACCGGGCATTCAGTACTTC. Protein sequence: CASSILFLAGGPGIQYF.

Regarding this clonotype: This likely traces to a read error, being one base from a far larger clone. This chain links TRBV7-2 with TRBJ2-7; 7 bases map to TRBD2. Germline CDR1 is SGHTA and CDR2 is FQGNSA. This CDR3 has 15 residues. V was pared by 1 base and J by 0 bases, with 3 bases of the junction left unmatched. This chain's CDR3 is CASSLVCGSSYEQYF. DNA for the CDR3: TGTGCCAGCAGCTTAGTATGCGGGAGCTCCTACGAGCAGTACTTC.

This clonotype was seen many times. The chain combines TRBV5-8 with TRBJ1-2; D possibly corresponds to TRBD1 (6 bases). The CDR3 runs to 14 residues. CDR1 and CDR2 from the germline V gene are SGHTS and YDEGEE. Trimming shortened V by 3 bases and J by 8 bases, and 17 bases separated the two germline ends. The CDR3 sequence is CASSSTPHQGGYTF. DNA for the CDR3: TGTGCCAGCAGCTCCACACCCCACCAGGGGGGCTACACCTTC.

There are many counts of this clonotype. V gene TRBV10-3 combines with J gene TRBJ2-2; D remains unclear. Germline V lookup: CDR1 ENHRY, CDR2 SYGVKD. Between the trimmed V and J ends, which lost 3 bases and 1 base, there was a span of 6 bases. The length of the CDR3 is 14 residues. In nucleotides, the CDR3 is TGTGCCATCAGTGATGCCGGGAACACCGGGGAGCTGTTTTTT. Translating it yields CAISDAGNTGELFF.

This clonotype has a count of ten or more. The rearrangement joins TRBV5-4 to TRBJ1-2, with 7 nucleotides matching TRBD1. The CDR3 has 14 amino acids. Germline CDR1 SGHNT, CDR2 YYREEE (reference sequence). V lost 4 bases to trimming and J lost 4 bases; unmatched junction nucleotides: 7. The CDR3 reads CASSPWTGSYGYTF. The CDR3 DNA is TGTGCCAGCAGCCCGTGGACAGGAAGCTATGGCTACACCTTC.

This clonotype was detected many times. The rearrangement uses TRBV19 and TRBJ2-3; 8 nucleotides match TRBD2. The CDR3 runs to 15 residues. Trimming cost V 6 bases and J 0 bases; bases outside gene matches: 5. Germline CDR1 LNHDA, CDR2 SQIVND (reference sequence). This CDR3 reads CASSTTSGSTDTQYF. The CDR3 DNA sequence: TGTGCCAGTAGCACAACTAGCGGTAGCACAGATACGCAGTATTTT.

This clonotype was counted many times. CDR3 nucleotides: TGTGCCAGCAGTCTGGACAGTTTCGAGCAGTACTTC. Residues: CASSLDSFEQYF. The chain joins TRBV12-3 or TRBV12-4 to TRBJ2-7; D is perhaps TRBD1 (6 bases). The CDR3 sequence is 12 residues long. V shed 5 bases and J shed 6 bases, with 11 bases lying between them.

CDR3 protein: CASSLGAFAGDHEQYF. The CDR3 bases are TGTGCCAGCAGCTTAGGTGCGTTTGCAGGGGACCACGAGCAGTACTTC. The rearrangement joins TRBV7-2 to TRBJ2-7, with a possible D match to TRBD1 (6 bases). CDR1 and CDR2 (germline): SGHTA, FQGNSA. V lost 1 base and J lost 5, with 18 bases in between. This CDR3 contains 16 residues.

Many counts were recorded for this clonotype. The V gene is TRBV24-1, the J gene TRBJ2-2; 8 positions match TRBD1. The CDR3 extends over 16 amino acids. The ends lost 3 bases at V and 4 bases at J; junction bases unmatched: 6. Germline V lookup: CDR1 KGHDR, CDR2 SFDVKD. CDR3 DNA: TGTGCCACCAGTGATCAGGACAGGGCTCCCACCGGGGAGCTGTTTTTT. Translation: CATSDQDRAPTGELFF.

Many counts were recorded for this clonotype. The chain employs TRBV27 and TRBJ2-7; 9 bases agree with TRBD2. Germline V gene data show CDR1 as MNHEY and CDR2 as SMNVEV (reference sequence). The CDR3 is 13 amino acids. V dropped 9 bases and J dropped 6; count of bases not matched to a gene: 9. The CDR3 nucleotides are TGTGCCAGTGGCGGCGGGAGGGCCTTCGAGCAGTACTTC. Protein: CASGGGRAFEQYF.

This clonotype was detected many times. The V call is TRBV7-9, the J call TRBJ2-7; the match to TRBD1 covers 7 bases. This CDR3 is 13 amino acids long. The trim removed 8 bases at V and 3 bases at J, leaving 7 bases unmatched. The germline V gene has CDR1 SEHNR and CDR2 FQNEAQ (reference sequence). The CDR3: CASAMGQSYEQYF. The DNA for the CDR3 is TGTGCCAGCGCCATGGGACAGAGCTACGAGCAGTACTTC.